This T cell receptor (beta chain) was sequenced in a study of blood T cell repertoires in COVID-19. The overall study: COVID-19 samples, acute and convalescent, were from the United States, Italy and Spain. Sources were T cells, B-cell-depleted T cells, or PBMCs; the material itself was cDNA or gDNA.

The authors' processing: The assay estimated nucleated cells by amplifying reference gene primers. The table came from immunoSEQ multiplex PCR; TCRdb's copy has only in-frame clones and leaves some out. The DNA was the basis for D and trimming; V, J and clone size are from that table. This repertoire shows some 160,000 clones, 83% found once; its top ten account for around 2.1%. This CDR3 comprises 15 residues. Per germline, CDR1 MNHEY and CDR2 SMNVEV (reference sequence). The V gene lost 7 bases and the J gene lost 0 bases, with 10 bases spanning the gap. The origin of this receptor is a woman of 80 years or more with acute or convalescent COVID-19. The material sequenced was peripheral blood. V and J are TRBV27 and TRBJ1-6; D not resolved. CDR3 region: CASKVPSSYNSPLHF. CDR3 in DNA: TGTGCCAGCAAAGTTCCTAGCTCCTATAATTCACCCCTCCACTTT.